Sequencing of this T cell receptor (beta chain) was carried out in a study of blood T cell repertoires in COVID-19. Study as a whole: Spain, Italy and the United States supplied samples that represented acute and convalescent COVID-19. The cDNA or gDNA used as material had been derived from T cells, B-cell-depleted T cells, or PBMCs.

V dropped 8 bases and J dropped 0 bases, with 14 bases sitting between them. Per the germline V gene, CDR1 is MDHEN and CDR2 is SYDVKM. This CDR3 has 16 amino acids. How the authors handled the data: Amplification of reference gene primers provided the estimated nucleated cell counts. The data were produced by immunoSEQ multiplex PCR, yet TCRdb's version contains in-frame clones alone and is incomplete. V, J and clone size derive from that table, while D and trimming were established from the DNA sequence. The sample yields about 220,000 clones, 83% seen once. What was sequenced was peripheral blood. This receptor was obtained from a woman aged 45-65 years with acute or convalescent COVID-19. This chain uses TRBV28 with TRBJ2-6, with TRBD2 as a possible D gene (6 bases). This chain's CDR3 is CASGTLLSSGANVLTF. CDR3 in DNA: TGTGCCAGCGGGACTTTGTTGAGCTCTGGGGCCAACGTCCTGACTTTC.